This entry describes one T cell receptor beta chain. Antigen specificity is unknown. This specimen comes from a study of T cell repertoires in cytomegalovirus infection. Study overall: Signatures in public TCR beta sequences pointed to both CMV infection and matching HLA type.

Each CDR3 protein is one row after TCRdb ran MiXCR on the reads. The repertoire holds about 230,000 distinct CDR3 sequences, with roughly 22% as singletons. The germline gives CDR1 MDHEN, CDR2 SYDVKM. V was cut by 1 base and J by 7 bases, with 17 bases left in between. The CDR3 sequence is 16 residues long. Study-level points and caveats: CMV carriers having the relevant HLA were flagged by cumulative public TCR beta family frequency. Clonotypes of TCR beta that were HLA-C-restricted and CMV-specific dominated the ex vivo response.

This sequence joins TRBV28 and TRBJ1-5; D remains ambiguous. The clonotype originates from a human donor in good health (CMV status not recorded). Some clones in this sample may be carry-over from other donors' samples. Sequenced: CD8+ T cells from PBMCs. In DNA form, the CDR3 reads TGTGCCAGCAGTTTATTCTTGGTCACTCCGTCGCAGCCCCAGCATTTT. Residues: CASSLFLVTPSQPQHF.